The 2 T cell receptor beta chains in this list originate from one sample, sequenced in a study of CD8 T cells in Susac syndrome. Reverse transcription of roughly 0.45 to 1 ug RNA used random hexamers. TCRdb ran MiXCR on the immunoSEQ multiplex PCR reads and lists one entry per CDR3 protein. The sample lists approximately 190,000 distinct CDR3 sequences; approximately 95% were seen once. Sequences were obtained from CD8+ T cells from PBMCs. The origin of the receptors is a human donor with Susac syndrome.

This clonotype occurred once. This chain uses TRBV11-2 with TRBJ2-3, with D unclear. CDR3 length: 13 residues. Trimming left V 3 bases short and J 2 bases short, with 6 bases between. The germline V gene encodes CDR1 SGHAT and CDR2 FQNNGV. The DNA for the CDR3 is TGTGCCAGCAGCTTTAACCCCACAGATACGCAGTATTTT. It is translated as CASSFNPTDTQYF.

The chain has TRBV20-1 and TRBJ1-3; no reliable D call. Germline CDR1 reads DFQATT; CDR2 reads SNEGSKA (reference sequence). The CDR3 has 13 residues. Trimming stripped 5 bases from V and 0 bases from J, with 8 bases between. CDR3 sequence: CSARGASGNTIYF. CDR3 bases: TGCAGTGCTCGGGGAGCCTCTGGAAACACCATATATTTT.